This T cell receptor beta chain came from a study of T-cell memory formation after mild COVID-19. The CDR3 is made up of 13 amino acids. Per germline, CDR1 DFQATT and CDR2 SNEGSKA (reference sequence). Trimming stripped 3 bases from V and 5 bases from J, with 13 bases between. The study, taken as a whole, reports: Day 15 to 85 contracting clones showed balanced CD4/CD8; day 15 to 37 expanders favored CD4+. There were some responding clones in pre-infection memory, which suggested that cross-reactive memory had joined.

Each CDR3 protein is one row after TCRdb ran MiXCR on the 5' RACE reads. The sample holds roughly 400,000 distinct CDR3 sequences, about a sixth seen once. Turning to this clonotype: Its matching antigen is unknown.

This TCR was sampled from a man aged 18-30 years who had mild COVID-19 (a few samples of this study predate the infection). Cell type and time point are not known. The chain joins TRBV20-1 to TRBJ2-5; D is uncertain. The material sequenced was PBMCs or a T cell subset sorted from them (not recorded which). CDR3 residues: CSASPTARETQYF. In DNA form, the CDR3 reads TGCAGTGCTAGCCCCACGGCCCGTGAGACCCAGTACTTC.